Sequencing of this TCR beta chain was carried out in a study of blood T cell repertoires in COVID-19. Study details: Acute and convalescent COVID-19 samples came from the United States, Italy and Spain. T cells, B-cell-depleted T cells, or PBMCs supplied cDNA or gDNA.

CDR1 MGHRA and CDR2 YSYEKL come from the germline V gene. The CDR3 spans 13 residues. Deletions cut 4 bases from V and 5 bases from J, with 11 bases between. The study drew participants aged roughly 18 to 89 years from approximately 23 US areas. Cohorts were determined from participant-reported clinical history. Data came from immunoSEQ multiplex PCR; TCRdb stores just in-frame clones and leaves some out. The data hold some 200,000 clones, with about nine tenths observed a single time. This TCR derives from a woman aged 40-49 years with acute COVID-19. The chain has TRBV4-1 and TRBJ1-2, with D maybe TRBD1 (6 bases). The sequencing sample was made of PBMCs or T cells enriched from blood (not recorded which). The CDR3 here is CASSPVDSYGYTF. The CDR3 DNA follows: TGCGCCAGCAGCCCAGTGGACAGTTATGGCTACACCTTC.